Below are 14 T cell receptor beta chains sequenced from a single sample in a study of blood T cell repertoires in COVID-19. TCRdb's table, derived via immunoSEQ multiplex PCR, lists solely in-frame clones and lacks some. Found here are about 230,000 clones, 80% to 90% of them singletons; the top ten hold 11%. The sample was peripheral blood. The receptors were gathered from a man aged 50 to 59 with COVID-19, enrolled during active disease.

This clone has only a few counts. The V and J genes are TRBV5-8 and TRBJ2-7; D remains unclear. The CDR3 has 13 residues. The ends were cut back, 4 bases at V and 0 bases at J, with 8 bases in the middle. Germline V lookup: CDR1 SGHTS, CDR2 YDEGEE. CDR3 bases: TGTGCCAGCAGCGCTGAGATCTCCTACGAGCAGTACTTC. This translates into CASSAEISYEQYF.

J is TRBJ2-7 and V is TRBV30, with 14 bases that match TRBD2. V was clipped by 3 bases and J by 9 bases; unmatched bases: 10. This CDR3 spans 15 amino acids. Germline CDR1 reads GTSNPN; CDR2 reads SVGIG (reference sequence). This chain's CDR3 is CAWRAGTSGRLWQYF. Here the CDR3 DNA reads TGTGCCTGGAGGGCCGGGACTAGCGGGAGACTGTGGCAGTACTTC. The full variable domain, with the rest looked up from reference TRBV30 and TRBJ2-7, is SQTIHQWPATLVQPVGSPLSLECTVEGTSNPNLYWYRQAAGRGLQLLFYSVGIGQISSEVPQNLSASRPQDRQFILSSKKLLLSDSGFYLCAWRAGTSGRLWQYFGPGTRLTVT.

The chain recombines TRBV5-4 with TRBJ1-6, with 7 bases identical to TRBD1. The CDR3 is 15 amino acids. Trimming cost V 5 bases and J 8 bases; bases outside gene matches: 10. Germline V gene data show CDR1 as SGHNT and CDR2 as YYREEE (reference sequence). CDR3 nucleotides: TGTGCCAGCAGTTCCAATCCGGGACAGTATTCACCCCTCCACTTT. Encoded protein: CASSSNPGQYSPLHF.

DNA of the CDR3: TGTGCCAGCAGTCCGGGGACTGCTAGGGAGCAGTACTTC. It is translated as CASSPGTAREQYF. This rearrangement joins TRBV27 to TRBJ2-7; D might be TRBD2 (6 bases). V lost 5 bases, J lost 7 bases, and 15 bases lay in between. The CDR3 covers 13 residues. Germline V gene sequence: CDR1 MNHEY, CDR2 SMNVEV (reference sequence).

The chain carries TRBV7-9 and TRBJ2-3; TRBD1 matches 10 bases. Germline CDR1 and CDR2: SEHNR and FQNEAQ (reference sequence). The length of the CDR3 is 18 residues. The trim removed 7 bases at V and 2 bases at J, leaving 15 bases unmatched. CDR3 loop: CASNYPGDRGVFTDTQYF. CDR3 DNA: TGTGCCAGCAACTATCCCGGGGACAGGGGTGTTTTCACAGATACGCAGTATTTT.

This clone was picked up one time. V gene TRBV5-1 combines with J gene TRBJ2-1, with 7 bases matching TRBD1. J was trimmed by 7 bases and V by 0 bases; bases with no gene match: 7. CDR3 size: 15 residues. From germline, CDR1 is SGHRS and CDR2 YFSETQ. The CDR3 coding sequence is TGCGCCAGCAGCTTGGCAGGGGGAGATGGGAATGAGCAGTTCTTC. Amino acid sequence: CASSLAGGDGNEQFF.

The rearrangement joins TRBV9 to TRBJ1-5; no clear D. This CDR3 comprises 15 residues. CDR1 is SGDLS, CDR2 YYNGEE, per germline. V shed 3 bases and J shed 9 bases, with 19 bases lying between them. This CDR3 reads CASSGGMSANGPQHF. The CDR3 nucleotides read TGTGCCAGCAGCGGAGGTATGTCGGCCAACGGGCCCCAGCATTTT.

The genes are TRBV19 and TRBJ1-5; D possibly corresponds to TRBD1 (5 bases). This CDR3 spans 13 amino acids. Trimming removed 3 bases from V and 10 bases from J, with 13 bases in between. Germline V gene data show CDR1 as LNHDA and CDR2 as SQIVND (reference sequence). CDR3 sequence (DNA): TGTGCCAGTAGTATCTCAGGGTTGGGCCCCCAGCATTTT. Its protein is CASSISGLGPQHF.

The genes are TRBV21-1 and TRBJ2-2; the D call in the table, TRBD2, was not verified against the DNA. TRBV21-1 is labeled a pseudogene. The CDR3 extends over 15 amino acids. The CDR3 nucleotides are TGTGCCAGCAAACGGGGGGGGTTAAACACCGGGGAGCTGTTTTTT. Amino acids: CASKRGGLNTGELFF.

This chain joins TRBV18 and TRBJ1-2, with 8 bases fitting TRBD1. From germline, CDR1 is KGHSH and CDR2 LQKENI. This CDR3 region has 14 residues. The junction had 8 bases not matched to a gene; V was cut back by 3 bases and J by 8 bases. The CDR3 spells CASSPGTGPRGYTF. The CDR3 nucleotides are TGTGCCAGCTCACCCGGGACAGGCCCTCGGGGCTACACCTTC.

The gene calls are TRBV21-1 and TRBJ1-5; the tabulated D call, TRBD1, remains unverified against the DNA. TRBV21-1 counts as a pseudogene. The CDR3 spans 17 residues. As DNA, the CDR3 is TGTGCCAGCAGCAAAGGAGGGGTCCGGGACAGGGGGCAGCCCCAGCATTTT. It encodes CASSKGGVRDRGQPQHF.

The chain employs TRBV29-1 and TRBJ2-2; D might be TRBD1 (5 bases). The V end lost 7 bases, the J end lost 6 bases, and 18 bases lay between the germline ends. Germline lookup yields CDR1 SQVTM and CDR2 ANQGSEA. This CDR3 has 14 residues. In nucleotides, the CDR3 is TGCAGCGCTGGGCGGCAGGGTCGGTCCGGGGAGCTGTTTTTT. This gives the protein CSAGRQGRSGELFF.

V is TRBV6-2 or TRBV6-3 and J is TRBJ1-5, with D perhaps matching TRBD1 (6 bases). This CDR3 has 14 residues. Germline-derived CDR1 and CDR2 are MNHEY and SVGEGT. V gave up 3 bases and J gave up 6 bases, with 12 bases separating them. The CDR3 spells CASSYSGAIQPQHF. In nucleotides, the CDR3 is TGTGCCAGCAGTTATTCAGGGGCGATTCAGCCCCAGCATTTT.

This clone was seen once. Written as DNA, the CDR3 is TGCGCCAGCAGCCAAGAGCGGGGGACGGTCATTGCTAATGAAAAACTGTTTTTT. This codes for CASSQERGTVIANEKLFF. The chain uses TRBV4-1 and TRBJ1-4; D might be TRBD1 (5 bases). Germline V CDR1 and CDR2: MGHRA, YSYEKL. The CDR3 is 18 residues long. Trimming stripped 0 bases from V and 3 bases from J, with 17 bases between.